These T cell receptor beta chains were read from a single sample in a study of PD-1 blockade in classical Hodgkin lymphoma. Here immunoSEQ multiplex PCR was the method, and the copy in TCRdb shows in-frame clones only, minus some. The sample carries about 40,000 clones, about 71% recorded once. This sample comprised peripheral blood mononuclear cells (PBMCs), obtained at baseline. Receptor source: a human donor with classical Hodgkin lymphoma. The CDR3 runs from the conserved cysteine through the conserved F or W. A D gene is named only where the DNA matches it firmly. The size field is filled for only some rows; it gives once, few, many or a size class.

J gene,CDR3 length,D gene,clone size,V gene,CDR3 protein,CDR3 DNA
TRBJ1-1,14,NA,NA,TRBV7-6,CASSPLTADTEAFF,TGTGCCAGCAGCCCCCTGACAGCGGACACTGAAGCTTTCTTT
TRBJ1-2,14,TRBD1,NA,TRBV7-8,CASSHDRADYGYTF,TGTGCCAGCAGCCATGACAGGGCTGACTATGGCTACACCTTC
TRBJ2-5,14,NA,NA,TRBV5-4,CASNLQQGEETQYF,TGTGCCAGCAACCTACAACAGGGAGAAGAGACCCAGTACTTC
TRBJ2-7,15,NA,NA,TRBV12-5,CASGHMSGLSYEQYF,TGTGCTAGTGGGCACATGTCAGGGCTCTCCTACGAGCAGTACTTC
TRBJ2-5,14,NA,NA,TRBV28,CASSLGTHGETQYF,TGTGCCAGCAGTTTAGGGACCCACGGAGAGACCCAGTACTTC
TRBJ2-7,20,TRBD1,medium-sized,TRBV28,CASSPVIRTGHVEVNYEQYF,TGTGCCAGCAGTCCCGTCATCCGGACAGGGCACGTCGAAGTTAACTACGAGCAGTACTTC
TRBJ1-2,15,NA,few,TRBV4-3,CASSQVGGRSENYTF,TGCGCCAGCAGCCAAGTTGGAGGGAGGTCCGAGAACTACACCTTC
TRBJ2-2,15,NA,NA,TRBV2,CASNVGGVNTGELFF,TGTGCCAGCAACGTTGGGGGCGTGAACACCGGGGAGCTGTTTTTT
TRBJ1-2,14,NA,once,TRBV9,CASSVGLEPYGYTF,TGTGCCAGCAGCGTAGGTCTGGAACCCTATGGCTACACCTTC
TRBJ2-5,15,TRBD2,NA,TRBV15,CATSRVAGGAETQYF,TGTGCCACCAGCCGAGTAGCGGGGGGTGCAGAGACCCAGTACTTC
TRBJ2-2,15,NA,once,TRBV9,CASSVASTYTGELFF,TGTGCCAGCAGCGTAGCCTCTACCTACACCGGGGAGCTGTTTTTT
TRBJ2-5,11,NA,NA,TRBV2,CASSERETQYF,TGTGCCAGCAGTGAGAGAGAGACCCAGTACTTC
TRBJ2-5,13,NA,NA,TRBV19,CASSKGLGETQYF,TGTGCCAGTAGCAAGGGGCTCGGGGAGACCCAGTACTTC
TRBJ2-4,15,NA,few,TRBV9,CASSVVGGPKNIQYF,TGTGCCAGCAGCGTAGTTGGGGGCCCAAAAAACATTCAGTACTTC
TRBJ2-7,13,NA,many,TRBV7-9,CASSPYERYEQYF,TGTGCCAGCAGCCCCTATGAGCGCTACGAGCAGTACTTC
TRBJ2-7,15,NA,NA,TRBV7-8,CASSLTRGPSGEQYF,TGTGCCAGCAGCTTAACCAGGGGCCCTTCGGGGGAGCAGTACTTC
TRBJ1-1,15,NA,few,TRBV4-1,CASSQDGPLNTEAFF,TGCGCCAGCAGCCAAGATGGCCCTTTGAACACTGAAGCTTTCTTT
TRBJ2-3,16,NA,many,TRBV9,CASSVTVASRPDTQYF,TGTGCCAGCAGCGTGACGGTAGCATCACGTCCAGATACGCAGTATTTT
TRBJ2-7,14,NA,NA,TRBV9,CASSGSGAGYEQYF,TGTGCCAGCAGCGGTTCGGGGGCGGGATACGAGCAGTACTTC
TRBJ2-5,14,NA,NA,TRBV5-6,CASSPFGSKETQYF,TGTGCCAGCAGCCCCTTTGGCAGCAAAGAGACCCAGTACTTC
TRBJ2-1,14,NA,few,TRBV6-6,CASSYSGVSNEQFF,TGTGCCAGCAGTTACTCGGGAGTTAGCAATGAGCAGTTCTTC
TRBJ1-2,15,NA,NA,TRBV6-1,CASSALSGTPYGYTF,TGTGCCAGCAGTGCCTTATCCGGGACTCCCTATGGCTACACCTTC
TRBJ2-7,14,NA,NA,TRBV7-2,CASSPVTGPYEQYF,TGTGCCAGCAGCCCTGTTACGGGTCCCTACGAGCAGTACTTC
TRBJ1-1,14,NA,NA,TRBV4-1,CASSQEAGRGEAFF,TGCGCCAGCAGCCAAGAAGCGGGGAGGGGGGAAGCTTTCTTT
TRBJ2-7,15,NA,few,TRBV5-6,CASSLVPGQGSEQYF,TGTGCCAGCAGCTTAGTCCCGGGGCAGGGCTCCGAGCAGTACTTC
TRBJ2-3,17,TRBD2,NA,TRBV4-2,CASSQDTSGDLGDTQYF,TGTGCCAGCAGCCAAGATACTAGCGGAGACTTAGGGGATACGCAGTATTTT
TRBJ1-5,15,TRBD1,NA,TRBV7-6,CASSLGTGGNQPQHF,TGTGCCAGCAGCTTGGGGACAGGGGGAAATCAGCCCCAGCATTTT
TRBJ2-5,13,NA,NA,TRBV7-7,CASSLERGREQYF,TGTGCTAGCAGCTTAGAAAGGGGGCGGGAGCAGTACTTC
TRBJ2-3,15,NA,NA,TRBV5-1,CASSLATTDPDTQYF,TGCGCCAGCAGCTTGGCCACAACTGACCCAGATACGCAGTATTTT
TRBJ1-1,13,TRBD1,few,TRBV29-1,CSVTTGEKTEAFF,TGCAGCGTTACAACAGGGGAAAAGACTGAAGCTTTCTTT
TRBJ2-5,15,NA,few,TRBV7-6,CASSLAIGTGETQYF,TGTGCCAGCAGCTTAGCTATTGGGACGGGAGAGACCCAGTACTTC
TRBJ2-7,12,NA,NA,TRBV14,CASSQNDYEQYF,TGTGCCAGCAGCCAAAACGACTACGAGCAGTACTTC
TRBJ1-2,13,NA,NA,TRBV11-1,CASSLESGYGYTF,TGTGCCAGCAGCTTAGAATCAGGGTATGGCTACACCTTC
TRBJ1-6,17,TRBD1,NA,TRBV4-1,CASSPAGTGSVNSPLHF,TGCGCCAGCAGCCCAGCCGGGACAGGGAGCGTGAATTCACCCCTCCACTTT
TRBJ2-7,14,NA,NA,TRBV9,CASSVDGGSYEQYF,TGTGCCAGCAGCGTAGACGGGGGTAGCTACGAGCAGTACTTC
TRBJ2-2,14,NA,NA,TRBV5-6,CASSVELNTGELFF,TGTGCCAGCAGCGTTGAGTTGAACACCGGGGAGCTGTTTTTT
TRBJ1-1,14,TRBD1,NA,TRBV7-9,CASSQAGGRPEAFF,TGTGCCAGCAGTCAAGCAGGGGGCCGCCCTGAAGCTTTCTTT
TRBJ2-1,15,TRBD2,NA,TRBV4-2,CASSPRLAGGNEQFF,TGTGCCAGCAGCCCCCGACTAGCGGGTGGCAATGAGCAGTTCTTC
TRBJ1-6,14,NA,NA,TRBV9,CASSPGQGFSPLHF,TGTGCCAGCAGCCCCGGGCAGGGGTTTTCACCCCTCCACTTT
TRBJ2-3,14,NA,NA,TRBV4-3,CASSQDGATDTQYF,TGCGCCAGCAGCCAAGATGGGGCTACAGATACGCAGTATTTT
TRBJ2-3,15,NA,NA,TRBV9,CASSVEGRSTDTQYF,TGTGCCAGCAGCGTAGAGGGAAGATCCACAGATACGCAGTATTTT
TRBJ1-2,16,TRBD1,NA,TRBV28,CASSGGTGPNYYGYTF,TGTGCCAGCAGTGGGGGGACAGGACCTAACTACTATGGCTACACCTTC
TRBJ2-6,19,NA,NA,TRBV21-1,CASSKIAEVRGPGANVLTF,TGTGCCAGCAGCAAAATCGCCGAGGTTAGGGGGCCTGGGGCCAACGTCCTGACTTTC
TRBJ2-5,12,NA,NA,TRBV6-5,CASMSRSKTQYF,TGTGCCAGCATGTCCCGCAGCAAGACCCAGTACTTC
TRBJ1-1,14,NA,few,TRBV30,CAWTPGITNTEAFF,TGTGCCTGGACGCCCGGGATAACGAACACTGAAGCTTTCTTT
TRBJ2-7,13,NA,once,TRBV6-5,CASRRLISYEQYF,TGTGCCAGCAGGAGACTGATCTCCTACGAGCAGTACTTC
TRBJ2-1,18,TRBD1,NA,TRBV18,CASSPPGTGLGGHNEQFF,TGTGCCAGCTCACCTCCCGGGACAGGGCTTGGGGGGCACAATGAGCAGTTCTTC
TRBJ1-1,15,NA,NA,TRBV9,CASSHPLTGTTEAFF,TGTGCCAGCAGCCATCCTTTAACAGGGACCACTGAAGCTTTCTTT
TRBJ2-7,12,NA,NA,TRBV7-6,CASSSSGNEQYF,TGTGCCAGCAGCTCCTCAGGGAACGAGCAGTACTTC
TRBJ2-5,13,NA,few,TRBV14,CASPGLWRETQYF,TGTGCCAGCCCCGGTCTGTGGCGAGAGACCCAGTACTTC
TRBJ2-1,15,TRBD1,NA,TRBV10-2,CASRATGGSYNEQFF,TGCGCCAGCAGAGCAACAGGGGGCTCGTACAATGAGCAGTTCTTC